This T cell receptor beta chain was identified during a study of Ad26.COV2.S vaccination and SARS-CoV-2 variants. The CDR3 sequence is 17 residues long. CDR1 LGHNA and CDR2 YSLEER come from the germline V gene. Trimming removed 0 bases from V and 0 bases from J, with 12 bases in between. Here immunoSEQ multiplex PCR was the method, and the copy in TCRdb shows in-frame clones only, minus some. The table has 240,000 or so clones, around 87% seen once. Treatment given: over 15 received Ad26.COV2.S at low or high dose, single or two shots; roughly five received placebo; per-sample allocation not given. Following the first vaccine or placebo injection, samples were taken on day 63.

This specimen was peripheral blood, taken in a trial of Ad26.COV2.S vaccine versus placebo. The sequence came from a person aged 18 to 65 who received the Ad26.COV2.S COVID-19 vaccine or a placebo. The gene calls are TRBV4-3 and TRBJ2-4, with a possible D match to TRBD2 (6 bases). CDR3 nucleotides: TGCGCCAGCAGCCAAGATTACGACGGGGGAGCCAAAAACATTCAGTACTTC. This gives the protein CASSQDYDGGAKNIQYF.